A single sample is the source of the 4 T cell receptor beta chains below, sequenced in a study of blood T cells in healthy people across ages. PCR was performed a second time for 7 to 11 cycles using a sample-barcoded 5' primer and a J-beta primer mix. TCRdb passed the 5' RACE reads through MiXCR, listing each CDR3 protein once. Altogether about a million distinct CDR3 sequences are present, 45% to 50% being singletons, with the ten largest covering under 15%. Material for sequencing was blood. Every receptor here comes from a man aged 25-45 years in good health.

This clonotype was seen many times. CDR3 in amino acids: CSSSGGGVEETQYF. The CDR3 nucleotides read TGCAGCTCCTCCGGCGGGGGGGTTGAAGAGACCCAGTACTTC. The genes are TRBV29-1 and TRBJ2-5, with 9 bases fitting TRBD2. Trimming removed 8 bases from V and 3 bases from J; junction bases left unmatched: 10. Germline CDR1 is SQVTM and CDR2 is ANQGSEA. The CDR3 loop spans 14 amino acids.

The rearrangement links TRBV4-1 to TRBJ1-1; possible D gene TRBD1, 6 bases. The CDR3 has 15 amino acids. Germline CDR1 and CDR2: MGHRA and YSYEKL. Deletions cut 5 bases from V and 0 bases from J, with 13 bases between. CDR3 amino acids: CASSSSTGMNTEAFF. Here the CDR3 DNA reads TGCGCCAGCAGCTCTTCGACAGGTATGAACACTGAAGCTTTCTTT.

This clonotype was picked up many times. The genes are TRBV10-3 and TRBJ2-3; D is ambiguous. Germline V gene lookup returns CDR1 ENHRY and CDR2 SYGVKD. Trimming shortened V by 5 bases and J by 1 base, and 10 bases separated the two germline ends. This CDR3 comprises 14 residues. The CDR3 protein is CAISPTAGTDTQYF. CDR3 in DNA: TGTGCCATCAGTCCGACGGCTGGCACAGATACGCAGTATTTT.

The chain couples TRBV16 to TRBJ1-1, with D unclear. V shed 3 bases and J shed 7 bases, with 15 bases lying between them. The CDR3 runs to 14 residues. Germline loops: CDR1 KGHSY, CDR2 FQNENV. The CDR3, as DNA: TGTGCCAGCAGCCATGATCAGGTGGTGGGTGAAGCTTTCTTT. Residues: CASSHDQVVGEAFF.